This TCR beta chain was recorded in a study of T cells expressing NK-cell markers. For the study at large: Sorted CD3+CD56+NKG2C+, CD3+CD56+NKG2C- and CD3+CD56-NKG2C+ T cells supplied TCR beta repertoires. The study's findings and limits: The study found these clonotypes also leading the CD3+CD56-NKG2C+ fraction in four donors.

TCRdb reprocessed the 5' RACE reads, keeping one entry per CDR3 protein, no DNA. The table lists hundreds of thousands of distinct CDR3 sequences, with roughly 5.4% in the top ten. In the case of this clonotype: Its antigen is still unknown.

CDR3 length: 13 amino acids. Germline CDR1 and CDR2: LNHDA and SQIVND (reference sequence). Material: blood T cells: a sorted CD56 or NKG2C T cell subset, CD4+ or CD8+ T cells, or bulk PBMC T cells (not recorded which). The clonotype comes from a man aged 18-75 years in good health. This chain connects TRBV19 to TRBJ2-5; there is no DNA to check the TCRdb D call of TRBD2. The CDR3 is CASSRGTKETQYF.